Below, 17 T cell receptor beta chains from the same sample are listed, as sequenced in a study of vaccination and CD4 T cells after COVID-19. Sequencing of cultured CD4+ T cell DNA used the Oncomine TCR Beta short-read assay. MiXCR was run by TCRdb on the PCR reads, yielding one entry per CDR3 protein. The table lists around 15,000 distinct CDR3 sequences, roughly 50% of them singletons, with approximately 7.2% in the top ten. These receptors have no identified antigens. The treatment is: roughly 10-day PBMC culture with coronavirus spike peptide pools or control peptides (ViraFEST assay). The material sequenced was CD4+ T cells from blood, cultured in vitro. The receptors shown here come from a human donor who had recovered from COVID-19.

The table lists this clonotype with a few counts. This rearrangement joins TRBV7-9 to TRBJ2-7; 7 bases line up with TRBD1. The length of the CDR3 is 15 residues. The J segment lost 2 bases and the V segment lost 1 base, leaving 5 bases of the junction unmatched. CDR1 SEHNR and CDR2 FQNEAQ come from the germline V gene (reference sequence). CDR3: CASSLGDGTAYEQYF. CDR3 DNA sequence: TGTGCCAGCAGCTTAGGAGATGGGACAGCCTACGAGCAGTACTTC. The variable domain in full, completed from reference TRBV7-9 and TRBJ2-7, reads DTGVSQNPRHKITKRGQNVTFRCDPISEHNRLYWYRQTLGQGPEFLTYFQNEAQLEKSRLLSDRFSAERPKGSFSTLEIQRTEQGDSAMYLCASSLGDGTAYEQYFGPGTRLTVT.

The CDR3 protein is CASRPILAGGAYEQYF. The CDR3, as DNA: TGTGCCAGCAGGCCTATACTAGCGGGAGGTGCCTACGAGCAGTACTTC. V and J are TRBV6-2 or TRBV6-3 and TRBJ2-7; TRBD2 matches at 12 bases. There are 16 residues in the CDR3. CDR1 and CDR2 from the germline V gene are MNHEY and SVGEGT. V shed 6 bases, J shed 2 bases, and the junction held 8 bases outside the gene matches.

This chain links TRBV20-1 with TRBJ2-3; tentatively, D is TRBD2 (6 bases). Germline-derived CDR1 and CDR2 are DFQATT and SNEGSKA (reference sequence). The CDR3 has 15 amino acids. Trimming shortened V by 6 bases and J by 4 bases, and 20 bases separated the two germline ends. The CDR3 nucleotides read TGCAGTGCCTCTCTCGCTGGGGCTAGCGCAGATACGCAGTATTTT. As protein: CSASLAGASADTQYF.

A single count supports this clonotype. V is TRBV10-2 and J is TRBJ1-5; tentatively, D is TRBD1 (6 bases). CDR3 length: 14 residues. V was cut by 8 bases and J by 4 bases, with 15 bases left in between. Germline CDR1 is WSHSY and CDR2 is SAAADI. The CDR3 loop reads CASGGGAANQPQHF. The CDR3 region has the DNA TGCGCCAGCGGGGGGGGGGCAGCAAATCAGCCCCAGCATTTT.

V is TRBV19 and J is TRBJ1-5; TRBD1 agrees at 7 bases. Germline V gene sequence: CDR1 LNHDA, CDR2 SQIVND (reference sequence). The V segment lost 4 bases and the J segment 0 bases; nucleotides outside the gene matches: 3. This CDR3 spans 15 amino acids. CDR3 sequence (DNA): TGTGCCAGTAGTACCGGGACAGTTAGCAATCAGCCCCAGCATTTT. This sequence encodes CASSTGTVSNQPQHF. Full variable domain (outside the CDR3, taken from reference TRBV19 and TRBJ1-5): DGGITQSPKYLFRKEGQNVTLSCEQNLNHDAMYWYRQDPGQGLRLIYYSQIVNDFQKGDIAEGYSVSREKKESFPLTVTSAQKNPTAFYLCASSTGTVSNQPQHFGDGTRLSIL.

DNA of the CDR3: TGTGCCAGCAGTTTACGGGGAGGCCTCCATAATTCACCCCTCCACTTT. Protein: CASSLRGGLHNSPLHF. V is TRBV27 and J is TRBJ1-6; D ambiguous. Germline V CDR1 and CDR2: MNHEY, SMNVEV (reference sequence). The CDR3 runs to 16 residues. V lost 2 bases and J 5 bases, leaving 13 bases between the germline ends.

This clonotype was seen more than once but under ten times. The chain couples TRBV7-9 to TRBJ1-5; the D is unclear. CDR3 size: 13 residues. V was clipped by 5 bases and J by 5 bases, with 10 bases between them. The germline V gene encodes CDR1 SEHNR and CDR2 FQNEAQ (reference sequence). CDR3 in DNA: TGTGCCAGCAGCCTCCAAATGGATCAGCCCCAGCATTTT. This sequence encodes CASSLQMDQPQHF.

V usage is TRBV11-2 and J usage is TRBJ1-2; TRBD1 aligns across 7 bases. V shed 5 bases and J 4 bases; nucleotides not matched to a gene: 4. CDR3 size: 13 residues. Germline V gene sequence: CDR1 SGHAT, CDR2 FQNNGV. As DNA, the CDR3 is TGTGCCAGCAGCCCCGACAGGGCCTATGGCTACACCTTC. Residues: CASSPDRAYGYTF.

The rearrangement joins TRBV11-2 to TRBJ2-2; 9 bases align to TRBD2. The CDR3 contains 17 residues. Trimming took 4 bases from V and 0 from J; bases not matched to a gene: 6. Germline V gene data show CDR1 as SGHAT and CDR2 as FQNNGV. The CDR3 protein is CASSYIAGVTNTGELFF. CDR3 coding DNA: TGTGCCAGCAGCTACATAGCGGGGGTTACGAACACCGGGGAGCTGTTTTTT.

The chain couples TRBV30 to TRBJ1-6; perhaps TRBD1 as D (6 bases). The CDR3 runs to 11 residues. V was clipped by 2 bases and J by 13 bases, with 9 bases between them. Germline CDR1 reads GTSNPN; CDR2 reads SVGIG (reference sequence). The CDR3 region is CAWSLRGPLHF. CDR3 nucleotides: TGTGCCTGGAGTTTAAGGGGGCCCCTCCACTTT.

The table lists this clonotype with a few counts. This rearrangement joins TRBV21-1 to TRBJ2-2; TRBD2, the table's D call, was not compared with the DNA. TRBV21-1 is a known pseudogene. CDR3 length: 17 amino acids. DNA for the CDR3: TGTGCCAGCAGCAAAGAGGGGGGAGGGAGGAACACCGGGGAGCTGTTTTTT. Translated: CASSKEGGGRNTGELFF.

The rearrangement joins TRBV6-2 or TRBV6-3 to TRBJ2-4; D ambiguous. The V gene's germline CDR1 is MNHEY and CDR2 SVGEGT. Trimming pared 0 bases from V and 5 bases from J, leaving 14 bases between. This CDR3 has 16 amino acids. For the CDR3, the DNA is TGTGCCAGCAGTTACTCGAGCTCAGCCCACGAAAACATTCAGTACTTC. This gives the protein CASSYSSSAHENIQYF.

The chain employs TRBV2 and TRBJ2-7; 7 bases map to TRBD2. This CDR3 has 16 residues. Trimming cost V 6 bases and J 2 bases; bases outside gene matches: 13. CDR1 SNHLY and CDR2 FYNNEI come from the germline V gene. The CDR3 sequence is CASSPGSGRLPYEQYF. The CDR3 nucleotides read TGTGCCAGCAGCCCGGGTTCCGGGAGGCTCCCCTACGAGCAGTACTTC.

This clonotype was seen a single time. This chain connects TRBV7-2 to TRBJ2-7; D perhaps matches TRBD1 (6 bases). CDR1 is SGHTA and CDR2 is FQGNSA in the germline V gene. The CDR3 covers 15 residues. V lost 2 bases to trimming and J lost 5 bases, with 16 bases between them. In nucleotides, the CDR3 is TGTGCCAGCAGCTTATCATGGGGGCCCCCGGACGAGCAGTACTTC. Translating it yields CASSLSWGPPDEQYF.

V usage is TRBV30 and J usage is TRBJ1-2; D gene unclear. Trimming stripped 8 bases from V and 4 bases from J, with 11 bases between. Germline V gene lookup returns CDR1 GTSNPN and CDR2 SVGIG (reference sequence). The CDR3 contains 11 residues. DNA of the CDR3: TGTGCCCGCGCCAGGCCCTATGGCTACACCTTC. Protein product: CARARPYGYTF.

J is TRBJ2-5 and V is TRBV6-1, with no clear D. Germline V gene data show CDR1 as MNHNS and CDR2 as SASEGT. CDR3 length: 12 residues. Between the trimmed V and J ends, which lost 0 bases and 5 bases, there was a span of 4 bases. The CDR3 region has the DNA TGTGCCAGCAGTGAAGCGGGGGAGACCCAGTACTTC. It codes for CASSEAGETQYF.

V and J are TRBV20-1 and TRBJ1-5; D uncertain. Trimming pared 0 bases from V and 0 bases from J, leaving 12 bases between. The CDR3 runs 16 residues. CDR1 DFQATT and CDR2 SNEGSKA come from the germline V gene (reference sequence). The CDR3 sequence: CSARDGQLYSNQPQHF. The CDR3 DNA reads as TGCAGTGCTAGAGACGGGCAGCTTTATAGCAATCAGCCCCAGCATTTT.